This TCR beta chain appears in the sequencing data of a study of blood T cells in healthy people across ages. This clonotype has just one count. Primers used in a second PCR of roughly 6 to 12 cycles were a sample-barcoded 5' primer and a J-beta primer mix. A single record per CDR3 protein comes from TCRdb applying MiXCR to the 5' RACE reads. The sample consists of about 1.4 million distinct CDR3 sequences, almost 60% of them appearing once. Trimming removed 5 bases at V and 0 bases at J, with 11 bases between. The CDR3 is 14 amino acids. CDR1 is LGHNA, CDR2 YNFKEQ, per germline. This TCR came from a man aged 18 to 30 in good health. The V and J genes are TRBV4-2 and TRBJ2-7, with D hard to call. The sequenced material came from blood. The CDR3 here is CASSVTASSYEQYF. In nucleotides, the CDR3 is TGTGCCAGCAGCGTCACAGCGAGCTCCTACGAGCAGTACTTC.